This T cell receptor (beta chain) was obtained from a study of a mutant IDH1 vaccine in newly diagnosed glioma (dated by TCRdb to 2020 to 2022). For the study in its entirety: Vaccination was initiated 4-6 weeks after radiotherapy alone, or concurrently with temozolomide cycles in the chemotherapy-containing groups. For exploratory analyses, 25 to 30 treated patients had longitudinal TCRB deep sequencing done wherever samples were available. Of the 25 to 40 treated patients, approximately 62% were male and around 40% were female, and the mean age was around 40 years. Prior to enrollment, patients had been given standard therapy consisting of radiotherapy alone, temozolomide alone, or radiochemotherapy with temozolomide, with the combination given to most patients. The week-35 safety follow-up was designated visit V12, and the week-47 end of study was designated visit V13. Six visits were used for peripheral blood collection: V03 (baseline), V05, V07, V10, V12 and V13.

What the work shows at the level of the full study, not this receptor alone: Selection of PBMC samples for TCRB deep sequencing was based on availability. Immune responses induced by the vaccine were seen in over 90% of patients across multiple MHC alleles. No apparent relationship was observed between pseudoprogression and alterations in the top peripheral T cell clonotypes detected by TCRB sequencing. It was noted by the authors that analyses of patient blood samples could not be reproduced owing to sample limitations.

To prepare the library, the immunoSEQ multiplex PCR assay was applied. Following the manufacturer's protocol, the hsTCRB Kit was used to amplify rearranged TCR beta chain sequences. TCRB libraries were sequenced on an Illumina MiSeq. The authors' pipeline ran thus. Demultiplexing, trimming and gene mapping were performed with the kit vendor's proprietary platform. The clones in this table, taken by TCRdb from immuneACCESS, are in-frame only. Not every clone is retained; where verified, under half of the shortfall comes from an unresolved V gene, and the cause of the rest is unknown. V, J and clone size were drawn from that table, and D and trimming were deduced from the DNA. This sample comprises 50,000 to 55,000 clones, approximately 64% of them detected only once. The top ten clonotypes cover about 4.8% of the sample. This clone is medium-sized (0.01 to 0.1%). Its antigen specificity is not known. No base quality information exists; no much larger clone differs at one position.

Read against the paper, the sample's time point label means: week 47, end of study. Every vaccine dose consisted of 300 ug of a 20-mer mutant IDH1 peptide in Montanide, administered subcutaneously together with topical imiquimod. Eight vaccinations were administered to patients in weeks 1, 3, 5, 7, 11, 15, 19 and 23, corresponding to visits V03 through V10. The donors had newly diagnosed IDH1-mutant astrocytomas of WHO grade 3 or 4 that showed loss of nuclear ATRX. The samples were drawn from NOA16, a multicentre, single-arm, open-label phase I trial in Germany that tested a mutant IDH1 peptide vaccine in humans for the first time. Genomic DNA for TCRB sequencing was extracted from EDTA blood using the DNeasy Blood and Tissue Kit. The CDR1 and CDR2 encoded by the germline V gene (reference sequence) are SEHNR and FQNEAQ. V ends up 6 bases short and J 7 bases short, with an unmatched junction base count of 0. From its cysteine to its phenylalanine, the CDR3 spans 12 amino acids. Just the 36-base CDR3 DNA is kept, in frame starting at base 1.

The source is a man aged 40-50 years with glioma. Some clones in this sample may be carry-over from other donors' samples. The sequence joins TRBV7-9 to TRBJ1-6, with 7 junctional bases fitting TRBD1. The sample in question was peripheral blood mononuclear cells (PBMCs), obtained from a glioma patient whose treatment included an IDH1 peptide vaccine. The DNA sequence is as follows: TGTGCCAGCAGGACAGGGAATTCACCCCTCCACTTT. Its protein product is CASRTGNSPLHF.